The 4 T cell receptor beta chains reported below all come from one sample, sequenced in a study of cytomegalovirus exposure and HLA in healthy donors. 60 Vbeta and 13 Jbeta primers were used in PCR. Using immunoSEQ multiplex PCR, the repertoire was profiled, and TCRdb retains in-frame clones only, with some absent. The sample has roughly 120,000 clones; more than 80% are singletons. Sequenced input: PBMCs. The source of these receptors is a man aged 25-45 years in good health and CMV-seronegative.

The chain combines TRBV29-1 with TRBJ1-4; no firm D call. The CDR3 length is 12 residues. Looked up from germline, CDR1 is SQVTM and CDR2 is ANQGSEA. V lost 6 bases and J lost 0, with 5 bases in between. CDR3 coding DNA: TGCAGCGTCGGAGCAACTAATGAAAAACTGTTTTTT. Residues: CSVGATNEKLFF.

The chain's CDR3 is CASRPGTDTYNEQFF. As DNA, the CDR3 is TGTGCCAGCAGACCCGGGACAGATACTTACAATGAGCAGTTCTTC. The V and J genes are TRBV6-5 and TRBJ2-1; 7 positions match TRBD1. The ends lost 6 bases at V and 4 bases at J; junction bases unmatched: 9. The CDR3 runs 15 residues. Germline V CDR1 and CDR2: MNHEY, SVGAGI.

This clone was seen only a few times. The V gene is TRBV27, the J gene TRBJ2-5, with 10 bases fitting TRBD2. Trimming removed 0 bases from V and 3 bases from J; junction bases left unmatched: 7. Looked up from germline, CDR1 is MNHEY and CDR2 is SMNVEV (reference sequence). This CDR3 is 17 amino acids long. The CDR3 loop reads CASSLSDATSGEETQYF. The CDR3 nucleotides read TGTGCCAGCAGTTTATCGGACGCTACTAGCGGGGAAGAGACCCAGTACTTC.

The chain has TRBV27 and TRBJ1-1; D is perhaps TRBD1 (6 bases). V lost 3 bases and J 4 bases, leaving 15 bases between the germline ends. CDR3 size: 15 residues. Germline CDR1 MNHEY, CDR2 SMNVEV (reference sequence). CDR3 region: CASSLTGNRGTEAFF. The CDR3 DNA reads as TGTGCCAGCAGTTTGACAGGAAATCGGGGCACTGAAGCTTTCTTT.